This T cell receptor beta chain is from a study of shared clonotypes between healthy human individuals. This clone was seen many times. The data were produced by immunoSEQ multiplex PCR, yet TCRdb's version contains in-frame clones alone and is incomplete. The table lists about 230,000 clones, over 50% of them singletons. Trimming took 8 bases from V and 6 from J, leaving 12 bases between them. The CDR3 totals 12 residues. Germline V gene data show CDR1 as SGHAT and CDR2 as FQNNGV. Donors were healthy HIV-negative adults without recently reported acute infections or vaccinations. This TCR was recovered from a man younger than 45 in good health. Sequencing was done on a sample of memory CD4+ T cells sorted from blood. This sample's subset: CD45RA-negative fraction. The V and J genes are TRBV11-2 and TRBJ2-3, with D possibly being TRBD2 (6 bases). CDR3 in DNA: TGTGCCAGCGCCTTGGGGAGGGATACGCAGTATTTT. This codes for CASALGRDTQYF.